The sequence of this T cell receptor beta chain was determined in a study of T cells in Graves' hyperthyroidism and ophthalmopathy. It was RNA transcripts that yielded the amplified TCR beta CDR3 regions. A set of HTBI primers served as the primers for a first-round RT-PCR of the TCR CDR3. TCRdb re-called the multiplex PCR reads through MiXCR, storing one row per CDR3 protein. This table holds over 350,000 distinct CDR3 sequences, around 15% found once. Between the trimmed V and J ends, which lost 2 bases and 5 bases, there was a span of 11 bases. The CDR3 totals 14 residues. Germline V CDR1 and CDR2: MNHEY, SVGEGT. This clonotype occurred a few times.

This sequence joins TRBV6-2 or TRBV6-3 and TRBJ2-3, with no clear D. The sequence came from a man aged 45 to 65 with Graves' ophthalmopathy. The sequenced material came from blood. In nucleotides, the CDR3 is TGTGCCAGCAGTTACACCTATGGAAAAGATACGCAGTATTTT. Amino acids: CASSYTYGKDTQYF.